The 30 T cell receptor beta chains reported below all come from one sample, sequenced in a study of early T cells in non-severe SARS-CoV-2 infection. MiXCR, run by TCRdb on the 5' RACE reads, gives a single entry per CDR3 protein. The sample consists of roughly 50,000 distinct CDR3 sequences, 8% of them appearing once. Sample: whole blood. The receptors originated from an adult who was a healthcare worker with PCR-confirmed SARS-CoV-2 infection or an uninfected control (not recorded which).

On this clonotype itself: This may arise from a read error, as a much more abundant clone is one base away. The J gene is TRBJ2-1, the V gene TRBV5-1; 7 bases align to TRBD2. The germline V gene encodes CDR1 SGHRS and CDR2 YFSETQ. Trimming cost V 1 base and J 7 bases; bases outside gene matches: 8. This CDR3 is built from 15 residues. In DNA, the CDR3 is TGCGCCAGCAGCTTGAGTAACGGGGGGTTTAATGAGCAGTTCTTC. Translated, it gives CASSLSNGGFNEQFF.

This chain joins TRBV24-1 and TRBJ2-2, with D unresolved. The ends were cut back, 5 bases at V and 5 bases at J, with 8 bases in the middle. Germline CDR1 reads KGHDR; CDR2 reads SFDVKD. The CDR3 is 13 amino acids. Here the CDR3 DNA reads TGTGCCACCAGTGTAAAGGGAACCGGGGAGCTGTTTTTT. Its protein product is CATSVKGTGELFF.

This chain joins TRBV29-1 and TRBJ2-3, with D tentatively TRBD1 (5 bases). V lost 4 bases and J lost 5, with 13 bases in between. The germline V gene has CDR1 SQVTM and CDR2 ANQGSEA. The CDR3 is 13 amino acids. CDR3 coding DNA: TGCAGCGTTGTGAAGGGGATTGGAGATACGCAGTATTTT. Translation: CSVVKGIGDTQYF.

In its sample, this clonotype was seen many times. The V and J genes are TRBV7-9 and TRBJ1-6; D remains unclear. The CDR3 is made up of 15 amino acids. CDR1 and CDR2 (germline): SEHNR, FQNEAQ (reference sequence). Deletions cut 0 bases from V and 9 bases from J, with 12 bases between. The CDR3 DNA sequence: TGTGCCAGCAGCTTAGCCTACCGTGTGCGTTCACCCCTCCACTTT. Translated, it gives CASSLAYRVRSPLHF.

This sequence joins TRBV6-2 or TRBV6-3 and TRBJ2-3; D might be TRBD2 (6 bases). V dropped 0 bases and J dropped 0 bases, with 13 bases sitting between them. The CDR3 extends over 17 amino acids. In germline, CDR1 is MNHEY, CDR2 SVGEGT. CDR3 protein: CASSYSGMAGSTDTQYF. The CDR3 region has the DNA TGTGCCAGCAGTTACTCTGGGATGGCGGGGAGCACAGATACGCAGTATTTT.

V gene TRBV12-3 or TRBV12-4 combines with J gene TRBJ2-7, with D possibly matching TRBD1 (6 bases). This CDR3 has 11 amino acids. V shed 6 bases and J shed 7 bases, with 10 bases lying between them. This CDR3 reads CASSQGWEQYF. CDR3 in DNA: TGTGCCAGCAGCCAGGGGTGGGAGCAGTACTTC.

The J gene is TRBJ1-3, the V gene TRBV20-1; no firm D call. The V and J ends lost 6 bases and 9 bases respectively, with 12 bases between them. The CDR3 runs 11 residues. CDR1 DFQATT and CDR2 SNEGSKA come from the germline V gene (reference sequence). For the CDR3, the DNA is TGCAGTGCCCCGGCGGGTGGCACCATATATTTT. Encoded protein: CSAPAGGTIYF.

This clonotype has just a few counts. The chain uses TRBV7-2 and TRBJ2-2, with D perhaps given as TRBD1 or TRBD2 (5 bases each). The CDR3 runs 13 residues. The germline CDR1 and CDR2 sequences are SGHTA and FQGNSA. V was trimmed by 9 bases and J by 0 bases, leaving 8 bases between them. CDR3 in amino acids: CASGTTNTGELFF. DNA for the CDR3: TGTGCCAGTGGGACGACGAACACCGGGGAGCTGTTTTTT. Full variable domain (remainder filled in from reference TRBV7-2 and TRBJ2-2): GAGVSQSPSNKVTEKGKDVELRCDPISGHTALYWYRQSLGQGLEFLIYFQGNSAPDKSGLPSDRFSAERTGGSVSTLTIQRTQQEDSAVYLCASGTTNTGELFFGEGSRLTVL.

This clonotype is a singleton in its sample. CDR3 nucleotides: TGTGCCAGCAGCTCTGGACATTCCTACGAGCAGTACTTC. As protein: CASSSGHSYEQYF. This chain uses TRBV7-2 with TRBJ2-7; D is perhaps TRBD1 (5 bases). The CDR3 spans 13 residues. V lost 4 bases and J 1 base, leaving 8 bases between the germline ends. The germline CDR1 and CDR2 sequences are SGHTA and FQGNSA.

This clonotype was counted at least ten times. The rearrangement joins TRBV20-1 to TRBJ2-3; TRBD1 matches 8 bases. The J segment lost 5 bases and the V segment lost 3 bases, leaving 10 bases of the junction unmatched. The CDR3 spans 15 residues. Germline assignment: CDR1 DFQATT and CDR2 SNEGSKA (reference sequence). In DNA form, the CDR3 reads TGCAGTGCTAGTAGTCGGACAGGGTTTCGAGATACGCAGTATTTT. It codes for CSASSRTGFRDTQYF.

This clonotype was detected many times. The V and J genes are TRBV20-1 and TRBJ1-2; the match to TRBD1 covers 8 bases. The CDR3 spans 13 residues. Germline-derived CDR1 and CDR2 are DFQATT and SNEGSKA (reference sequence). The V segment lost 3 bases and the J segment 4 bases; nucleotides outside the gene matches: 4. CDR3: CSASRTGSYGYTF. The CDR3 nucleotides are TGCAGTGCTAGCCGGACAGGGAGCTATGGCTACACCTTC.

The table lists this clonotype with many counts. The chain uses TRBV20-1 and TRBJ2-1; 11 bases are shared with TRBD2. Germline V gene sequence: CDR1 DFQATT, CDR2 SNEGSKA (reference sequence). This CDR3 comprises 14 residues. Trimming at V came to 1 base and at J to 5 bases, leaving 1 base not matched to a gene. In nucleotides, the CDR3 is TGCAGTGCTAGAGTAGCGGGAGGGGACAATGAGCAGTTCTTC. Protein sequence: CSARVAGGDNEQFF.

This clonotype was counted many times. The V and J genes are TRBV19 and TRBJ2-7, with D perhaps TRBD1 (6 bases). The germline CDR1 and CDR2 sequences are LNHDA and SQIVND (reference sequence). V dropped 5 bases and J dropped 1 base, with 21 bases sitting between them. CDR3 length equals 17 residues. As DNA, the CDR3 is TGTGCCAGTAGTCTGACCGGCCTCCGGGACACATCCTACGAGCAGTACTTC. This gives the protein CASSLTGLRDTSYEQYF. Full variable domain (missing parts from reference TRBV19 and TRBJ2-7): DGGITQSPKYLFRKEGQNVTLSCEQNLNHDAMYWYRQDPGQGLRLIYYSQIVNDFQKGDIAEGYSVSREKKESFPLTVTSAQKNPTAFYLCASSLTGLRDTSYEQYFGPGTRLTVT.

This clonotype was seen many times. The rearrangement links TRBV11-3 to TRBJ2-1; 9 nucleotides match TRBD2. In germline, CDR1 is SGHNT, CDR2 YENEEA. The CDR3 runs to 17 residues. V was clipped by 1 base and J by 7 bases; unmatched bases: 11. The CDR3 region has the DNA TGTGCCAGCAGCTTAGCTCGGAGCCTAGCGGGACTGAATGAGCAGTTCTTC. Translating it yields CASSLARSLAGLNEQFF.

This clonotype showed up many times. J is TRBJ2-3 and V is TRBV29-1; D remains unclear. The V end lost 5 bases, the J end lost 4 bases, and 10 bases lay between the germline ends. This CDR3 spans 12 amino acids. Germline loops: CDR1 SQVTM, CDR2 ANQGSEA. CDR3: CSVRVGSDTQYF. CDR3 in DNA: TGCAGCGTTCGCGTGGGGTCAGATACGCAGTATTTT.

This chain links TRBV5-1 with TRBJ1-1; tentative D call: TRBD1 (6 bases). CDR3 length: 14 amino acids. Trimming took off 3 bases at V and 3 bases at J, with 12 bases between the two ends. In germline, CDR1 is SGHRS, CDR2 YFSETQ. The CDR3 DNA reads TGCGCCAGCAGCTACAGGGTTGGGTACACTGAAGCTTTCTTT. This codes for CASSYRVGYTEAFF.

The CDR3 region has the DNA TGTGCCAGCAGCCCAAAACTCGGGACAGCCTACGAGCAGTACTTC. Its translation: CASSPKLGTAYEQYF. This chain connects TRBV28 to TRBJ2-7, with 7 bases fitting TRBD1. V dropped 6 bases and J dropped 2; count of bases not matched to a gene: 10. This CDR3 is 15 amino acids long. Germline CDR1 reads MDHEN; CDR2 reads SYDVKM. Combining the CDR3 with reference TRBV28 and TRBJ2-7 gives the whole variable domain DVKVTQSSRYLVKRTGEKVFLECVQDMDHENMFWYRQDPGLGLRLIYFSYDVKMKEKGDIPEGYSVSREKKERFSLILESASTNQTSMYLCASSPKLGTAYEQYFGPGTRLTVT.

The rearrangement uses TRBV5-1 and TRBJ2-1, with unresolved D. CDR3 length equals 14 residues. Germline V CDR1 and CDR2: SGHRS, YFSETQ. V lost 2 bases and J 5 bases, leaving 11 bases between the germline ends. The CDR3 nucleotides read TGCGCCAGCAGCTTAAGGTCTGGCGACAATGAGCAGTTCTTC. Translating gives CASSLRSGDNEQFF.

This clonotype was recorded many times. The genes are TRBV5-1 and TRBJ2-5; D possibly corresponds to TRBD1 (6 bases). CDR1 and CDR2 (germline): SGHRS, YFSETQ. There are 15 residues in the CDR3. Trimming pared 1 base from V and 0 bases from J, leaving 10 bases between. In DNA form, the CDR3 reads TGCGCCAGCAGCTTGACCAGGGGTGACCAAGAGACCCAGTACTTC. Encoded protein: CASSLTRGDQETQYF.

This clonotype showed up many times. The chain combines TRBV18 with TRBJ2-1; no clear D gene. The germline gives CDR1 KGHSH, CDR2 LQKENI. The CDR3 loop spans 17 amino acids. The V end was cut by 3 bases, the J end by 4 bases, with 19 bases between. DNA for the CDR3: TGTGCCAGCTCACCGCCAGTCCACGGAAACGCTTACAATGAGCAGTTCTTC. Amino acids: CASSPPVHGNAYNEQFF.

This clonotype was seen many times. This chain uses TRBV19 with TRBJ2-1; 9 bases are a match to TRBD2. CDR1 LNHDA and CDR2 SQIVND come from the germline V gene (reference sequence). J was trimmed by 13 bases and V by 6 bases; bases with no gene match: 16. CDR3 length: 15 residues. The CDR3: CASRPALAGGGRQFF. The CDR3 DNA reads TGTGCCAGTAGACCCGCACTAGCGGGTGGGGGCCGCCAGTTCTTC.

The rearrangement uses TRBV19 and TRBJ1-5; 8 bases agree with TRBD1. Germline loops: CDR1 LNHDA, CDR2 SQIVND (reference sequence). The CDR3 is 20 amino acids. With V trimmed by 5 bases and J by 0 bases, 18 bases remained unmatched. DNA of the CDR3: TGTGCCAGTAGTGGGCAAAGACAGGGGTTCTCACGATCTAGCAATCAGCCCCAGCATTTT. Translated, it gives CASSGQRQGFSRSSNQPQHF.

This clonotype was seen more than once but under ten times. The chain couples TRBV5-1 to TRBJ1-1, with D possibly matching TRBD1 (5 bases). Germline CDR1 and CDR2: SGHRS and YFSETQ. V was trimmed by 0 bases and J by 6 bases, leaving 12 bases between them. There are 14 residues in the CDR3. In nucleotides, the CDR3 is TGCGCCAGCAGCTTGGGGGGTCCGACAGCTGAAGCTTTCTTT. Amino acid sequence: CASSLGGPTAEAFF.

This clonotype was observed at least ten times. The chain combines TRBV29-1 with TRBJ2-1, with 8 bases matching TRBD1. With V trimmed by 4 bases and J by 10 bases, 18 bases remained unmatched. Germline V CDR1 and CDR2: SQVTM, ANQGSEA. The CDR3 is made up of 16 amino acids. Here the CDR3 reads CSVAPKQGVSPQEQFF. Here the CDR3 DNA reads TGCAGCGTTGCCCCAAAACAGGGGGTGAGCCCCCAGGAGCAGTTCTTC.

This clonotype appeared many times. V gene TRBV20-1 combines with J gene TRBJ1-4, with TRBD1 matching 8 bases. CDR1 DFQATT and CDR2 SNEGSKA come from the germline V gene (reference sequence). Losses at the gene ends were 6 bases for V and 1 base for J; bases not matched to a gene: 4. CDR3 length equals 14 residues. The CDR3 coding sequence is TGCAGTGCCACCGGGACAGGAACTAATGAAAAACTGTTTTTT. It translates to CSATGTGTNEKLFF.

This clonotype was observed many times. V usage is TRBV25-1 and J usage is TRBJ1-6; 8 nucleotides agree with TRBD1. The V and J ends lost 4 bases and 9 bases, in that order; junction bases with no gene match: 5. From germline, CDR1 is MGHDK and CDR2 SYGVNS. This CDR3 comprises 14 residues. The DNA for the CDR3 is TGTGCCAGCAGTGCAGGGGGCAAGGTTTCACCCCTCCACTTT. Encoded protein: CASSAGGKVSPLHF.

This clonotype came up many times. This CDR3 is CAWIQQGHGSPLHF. As DNA, the CDR3 is TGTGCCTGGATCCAACAGGGGCATGGTTCACCCCTCCACTTT. V and J are TRBV30 and TRBJ1-6, with TRBD1 matching 7 bases. The germline CDR1 and CDR2 sequences are GTSNPN and SVGIG (reference sequence). The CDR3 spans 14 residues. V gave up 4 bases and J gave up 9 bases; unmatched junction bases: 9.

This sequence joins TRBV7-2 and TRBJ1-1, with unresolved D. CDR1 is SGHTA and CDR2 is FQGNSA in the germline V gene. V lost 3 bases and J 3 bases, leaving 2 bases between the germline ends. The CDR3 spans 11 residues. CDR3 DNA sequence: TGTGCCAGCAGCTTCCACACTGAAGCTTTCTTT. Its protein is CASSFHTEAFF. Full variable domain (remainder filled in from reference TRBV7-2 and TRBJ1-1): GAGVSQSPSNKVTEKGKDVELRCDPISGHTALYWYRQSLGQGLEFLIYFQGNSAPDKSGLPSDRFSAERTGGSVSTLTIQRTQQEDSAVYLCASSFHTEAFFGQGTRLTVV.

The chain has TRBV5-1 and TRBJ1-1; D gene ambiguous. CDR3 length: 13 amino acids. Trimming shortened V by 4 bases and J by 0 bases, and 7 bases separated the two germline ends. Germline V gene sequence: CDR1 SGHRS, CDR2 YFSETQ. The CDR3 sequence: CASSGTLNTEAFF. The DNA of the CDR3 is TGCGCCAGCAGCGGCACCCTGAACACTGAAGCTTTCTTT.

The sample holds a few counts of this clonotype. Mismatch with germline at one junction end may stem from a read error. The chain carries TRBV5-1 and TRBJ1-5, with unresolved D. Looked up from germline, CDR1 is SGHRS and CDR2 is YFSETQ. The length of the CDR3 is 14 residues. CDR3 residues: CACSFDGPNQPQHF. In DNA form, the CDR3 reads TGCGCCTGCAGCTTCGACGGTCCCAATCAGCCCCAGCATTTT. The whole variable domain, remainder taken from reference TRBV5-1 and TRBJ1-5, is KAGVTQTPRYLIKTRGQQVTLSCSPISGHRSVSWYQQTPGQGLQFLFEYFSETQRNKGNFPGRFSGRQFSNSRSEMNVSTLELGDSALYLCACSFDGPNQPQHFGDGTRLSIL.